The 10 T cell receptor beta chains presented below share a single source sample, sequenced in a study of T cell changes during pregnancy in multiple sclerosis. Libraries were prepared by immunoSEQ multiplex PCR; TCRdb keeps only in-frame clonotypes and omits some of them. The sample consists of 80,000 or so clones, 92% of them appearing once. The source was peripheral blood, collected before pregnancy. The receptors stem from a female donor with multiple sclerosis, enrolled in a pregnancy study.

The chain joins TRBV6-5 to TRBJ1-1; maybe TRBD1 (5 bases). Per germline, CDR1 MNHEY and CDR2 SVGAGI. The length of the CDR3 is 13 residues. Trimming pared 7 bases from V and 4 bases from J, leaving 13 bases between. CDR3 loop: CASNLIQGTEAFF. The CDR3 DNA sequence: TGTGCCAGCAATTTAATCCAGGGCACTGAAGCTTTCTTT.

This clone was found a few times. This CDR3 is CASREVVFSNQPQHF. For the CDR3, the DNA is TGTGCCAGCAGGGAGGTGGTCTTTAGCAATCAGCCCCAGCATTTT. The chain carries TRBV6-1 and TRBJ1-5; D not certain. Trimming took off 6 bases at V and 0 bases at J, with 12 bases between the two ends. Germline V gene sequence: CDR1 MNHNS, CDR2 SASEGT. CDR3 size: 15 residues.

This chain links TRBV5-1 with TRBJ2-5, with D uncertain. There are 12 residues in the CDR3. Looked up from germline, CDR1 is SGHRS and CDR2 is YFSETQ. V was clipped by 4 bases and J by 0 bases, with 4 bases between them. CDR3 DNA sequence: TGCGCCAGCAGCCTGTACCAAGAGACCCAGTACTTC. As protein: CASSLYQETQYF.

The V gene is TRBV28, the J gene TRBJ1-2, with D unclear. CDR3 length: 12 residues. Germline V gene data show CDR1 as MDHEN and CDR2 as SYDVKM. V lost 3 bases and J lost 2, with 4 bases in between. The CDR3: CASSFPNYGYTF. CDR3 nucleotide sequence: TGTGCCAGCAGTTTTCCGAACTATGGCTACACCTTC.

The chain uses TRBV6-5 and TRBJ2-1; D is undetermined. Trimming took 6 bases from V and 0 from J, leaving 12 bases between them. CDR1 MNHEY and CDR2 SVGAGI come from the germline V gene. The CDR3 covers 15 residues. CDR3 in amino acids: CASSLGSSSYNEQFF. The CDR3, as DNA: TGTGCCAGCAGCCTCGGCTCTAGCTCCTACAATGAGCAGTTCTTC.

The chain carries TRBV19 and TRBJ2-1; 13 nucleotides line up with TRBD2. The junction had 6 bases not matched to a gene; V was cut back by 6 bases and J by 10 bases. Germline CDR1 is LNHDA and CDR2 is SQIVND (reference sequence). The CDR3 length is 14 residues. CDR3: CASRLGLAGDEQFF. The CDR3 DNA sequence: TGTGCCAGTAGACTCGGACTAGCGGGAGACGAGCAGTTCTTC.

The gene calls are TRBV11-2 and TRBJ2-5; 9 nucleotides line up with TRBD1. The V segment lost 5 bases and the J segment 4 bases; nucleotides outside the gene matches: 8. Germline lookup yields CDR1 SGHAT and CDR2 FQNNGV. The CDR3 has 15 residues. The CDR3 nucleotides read TGTGCCAGCAGCAGTCCCCGGGACAGGGCAGAGACCCAGTACTTC. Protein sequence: CASSSPRDRAETQYF.

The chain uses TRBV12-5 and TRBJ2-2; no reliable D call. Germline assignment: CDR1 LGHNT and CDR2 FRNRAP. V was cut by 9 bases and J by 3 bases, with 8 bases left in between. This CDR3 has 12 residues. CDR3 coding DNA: TGTGCTAGCCGGAGTGACACCGGGGAGCTGTTTTTT. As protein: CASRSDTGELFF.

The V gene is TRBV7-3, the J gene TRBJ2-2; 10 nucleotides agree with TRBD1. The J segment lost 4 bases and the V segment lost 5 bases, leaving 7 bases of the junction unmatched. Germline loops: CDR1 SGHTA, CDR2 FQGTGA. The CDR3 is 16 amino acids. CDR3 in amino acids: CASSPRQGASTGELFF. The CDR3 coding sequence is TGTGCCAGCAGCCCCAGACAGGGGGCGAGCACCGGGGAGCTGTTTTTT.

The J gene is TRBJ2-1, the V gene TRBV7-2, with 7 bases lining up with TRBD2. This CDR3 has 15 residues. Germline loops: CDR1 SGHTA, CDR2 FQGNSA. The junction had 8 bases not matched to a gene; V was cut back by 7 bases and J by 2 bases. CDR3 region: CASTTKRGPYNEQFF. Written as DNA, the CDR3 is TGTGCCAGCACTACTAAGCGGGGACCCTACAATGAGCAGTTCTTC.